This T cell receptor beta chain comes out of a study of OX40 agonist ivuxolimab in advanced cancers. Background on the study: At roughly 80% male, the cohort had a mean age of about 60 years, ranging from roughly 20 to 79.

The CDR3 is made up of 14 amino acids. Germline CDR1 reads SGHAT; CDR2 reads FQNNGV. The V gene end was trimmed by 3 bases and the J gene end by 5 bases; junction bases not matched to a gene: 3. Profiled with immunoSEQ multiplex PCR; TCRdb holds only in-frame clones, not every one. The table shows about 54,000 clones, with over 70% occurring only once. With autoimmune disease history or systemic immunosuppression, patients were excluded. The V gene is TRBV11-2, the J gene TRBJ2-1; the match to TRBD2 covers 8 bases. Sequenced here: CD4+ or CD8+ T cells sorted from blood, sampled in a trial of the OX40 agonist ivuxolimab. This clonotype was obtained from an adult with an advanced solid tumor such as melanoma, head and neck, liver or kidney cancer. The CDR3 nucleotides read TGTGCCAGCAGCTTTAGCGGGGCTAACAATGAGCAGTTCTTC. This sequence encodes CASSFSGANNEQFF. Based on the CDR3 plus reference TRBV11-2 and TRBJ2-1, the full variable domain is EAGVAQSPRYKIIEKRQSVAFWCNPISGHATLYWYQQILGQGPKLLIQFQNNGVVDDSQLPKDRFSAERLKGVDSTLKIQPAKLEDSAVYLCASSFSGANNEQFFGPGTRLTVL.